This is a list of T cell receptor beta chains from one sample in a study of beta chain features in type 1 diabetes. Sequencing used immunoSEQ multiplex PCR; TCRdb keeps in-frame clones, though not all of them. The sample lists around 650,000 clones; around 12% were seen once. The specimen sequenced was naive CD4+ T cells from blood. All receptors derive from a man aged 25-45 years with type 1 diabetes. Each CDR3 is given without its conserved first and last residue. Fields, in order: V gene, J gene, CDR3 protein.

>TRBV7-2|TRBJ2-5
ASSLGRQGIAETQY
>TRBV7-2|TRBJ2-1
ASSVSRDSYNEQF
>TRBV29-1|TRBJ2-3
SVGVGASTDTQY
>TRBV4-2|TRBJ1-1
ASSQHDRGGHTEAF
>TRBV7-9|TRBJ1-1
ASSPENTEAF
>TRBV15|TRBJ1-1
ATSRQVNTEAF
>TRBV18|TRBJ1-3
ASSPTGARNTIY
>TRBV4-2|TRBJ2-1
ASSPMTGHEQF
>TRBV7-9|TRBJ1-1
ASRERTGRPEAF
>TRBV4-2|TRBJ1-5
ASSYGTGNQPQH
>TRBV2|TRBJ1-2
ASSERLDSLSRIGYT
>TRBV4-2|TRBJ1-2
ASSQGRRRQGNYGYT
>TRBV6-6|TRBJ2-3
ASSYSFGQAMQY
>TRBV9|TRBJ2-2
ASSVEGRVHTGELF
>TRBV13|TRBJ1-6
ASSETGGSSPLH
>TRBV27|TRBJ2-3
ASSSLGDTQY
>TRBV10-3|TRBJ1-2
AISATEGYGYT
>TRBV7-3|TRBJ2-3
ASSSFGVGTDTQY
>TRBV9|TRBJ2-5
ASSVGSSGGSETQY
>TRBV13|TRBJ1-1
ASSLRTNTEAF
>TRBV20-1|TRBJ2-5
SARIGETQY
>TRBV11-3|TRBJ1-3
ASSINSGNTIY
>TRBV2|TRBJ1-2
ASSDDRVNGYT
>TRBV6-6|TRBJ1-1
ASRAGQRNTEAF